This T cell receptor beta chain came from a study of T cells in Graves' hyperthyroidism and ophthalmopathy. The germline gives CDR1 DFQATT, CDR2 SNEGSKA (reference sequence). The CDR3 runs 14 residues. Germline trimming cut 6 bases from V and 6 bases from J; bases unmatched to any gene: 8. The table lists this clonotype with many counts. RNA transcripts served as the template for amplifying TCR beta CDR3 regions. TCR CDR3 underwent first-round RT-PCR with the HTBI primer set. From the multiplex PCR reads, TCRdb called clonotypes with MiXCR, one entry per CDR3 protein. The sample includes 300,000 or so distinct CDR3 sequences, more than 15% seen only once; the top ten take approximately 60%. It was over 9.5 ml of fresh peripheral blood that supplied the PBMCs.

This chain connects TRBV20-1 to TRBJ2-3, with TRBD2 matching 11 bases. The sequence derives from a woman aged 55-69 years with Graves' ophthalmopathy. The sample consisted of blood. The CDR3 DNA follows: TGCAGTGCCCCGCTAGCGGGAGGTACCGATACGCAGTATTTT. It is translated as CSAPLAGGTDTQYF.